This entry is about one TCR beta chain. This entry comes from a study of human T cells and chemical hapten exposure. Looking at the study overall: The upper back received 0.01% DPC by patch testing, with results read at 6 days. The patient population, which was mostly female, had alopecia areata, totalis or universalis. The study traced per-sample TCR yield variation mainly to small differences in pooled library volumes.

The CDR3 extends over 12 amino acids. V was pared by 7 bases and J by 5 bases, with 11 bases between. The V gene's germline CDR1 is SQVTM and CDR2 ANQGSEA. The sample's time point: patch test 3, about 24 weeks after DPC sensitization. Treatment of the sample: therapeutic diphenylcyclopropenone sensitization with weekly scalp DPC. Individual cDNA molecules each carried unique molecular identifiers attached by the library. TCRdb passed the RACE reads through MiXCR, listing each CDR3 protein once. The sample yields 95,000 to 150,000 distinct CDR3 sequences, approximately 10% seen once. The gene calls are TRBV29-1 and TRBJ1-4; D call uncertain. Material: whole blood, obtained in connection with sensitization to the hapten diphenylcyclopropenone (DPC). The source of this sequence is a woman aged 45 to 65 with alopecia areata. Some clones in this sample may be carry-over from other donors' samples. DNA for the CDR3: TGCAGCGGCGTGGGAGGGAATGAAAAACTGTTTTTT. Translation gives CSGVGGNEKLFF.